This T cell receptor (beta chain) emerged from a study of follicular helper T cells after annual influenza vaccination. The germline gives CDR1 MNHEY, CDR2 SMNVEV (reference sequence). The V end was cut by 5 bases, the J end by 4 bases, with 9 bases between. The CDR3 length is 13 residues. The sample holds a few counts of this clone. Sequencing used immunoSEQ multiplex PCR; TCRdb keeps in-frame clones, though not all of them. The data show fewer than 30,000 clones, approximately 80% seen once. Time point noted: 2014-2015 season, pre-vaccination. The rearrangement joins TRBV27 to TRBJ1-3, with D uncertain. Sample: CXCR5+ CD38- circulating T follicular helper cells from blood, taken on the day of influenza vaccination. Sample subset: circulating Tfh, non-naive CD4+CXCR5+PD-1+ (ICOS+CD38+ or ICOS-CD38-). The source of this sequence is an adult who received the influenza vaccine. CDR3 sequence: CASSIQLGNTIYF. In DNA, the CDR3 is TGTGCCAGCAGTATACAACTAGGAAACACCATATATTTT.